The rows below give T cell receptor beta chains drawn from one sample of a study of monozygotic twins with inflammatory bowel disease. Reprocessing the 5' RACE reads, TCRdb reports a single entry for every CDR3 protein and omits DNA. Its listing shows approximately 390,000 distinct CDR3 sequences. The sample was blood. The receptors shown here come from a human donor with ulcerative colitis or Crohn's disease, or a healthy co-twin of an affected twin (not recorded which). The CDR3 runs from the conserved cysteine through the conserved F or W.

v_call: TRBV20-1; j_call: TRBJ2-1; cdr3_aa: CSARRPSPIGEQFF
v_call: TRBV3-1; j_call: TRBJ1-5; cdr3_aa: CASSQGQGIGNQPQHF
v_call: TRBV19; j_call: TRBJ2-6; cdr3_aa: CASSPSGTVFMSSGANVLTF
v_call: TRBV18; j_call: TRBJ2-1; cdr3_aa: CASSLGLAGGPKSSYNEQFF
v_call: TRBV7-9; j_call: TRBJ2-5; cdr3_aa: CASSSADRQETQYF
v_call: TRBV10-3; j_call: TRBJ1-5; cdr3_aa: CAISESWDQPQHF
v_call: TRBV10-3; j_call: TRBJ2-7; cdr3_aa: CAISESKLAGHSYEQYF
v_call: TRBV6-5; j_call: TRBJ2-7; cdr3_aa: CASGTGPYEQYF
v_call: TRBV5-6; j_call: TRBJ2-1; cdr3_aa: CASSLRAGVDEQFF
v_call: TRBV5-1; j_call: TRBJ2-4; cdr3_aa: CASSSQGQAKNIQYF
v_call: TRBV2; j_call: TRBJ1-2; cdr3_aa: CASTTGGMYGYTF
v_call: TRBV7-2; j_call: TRBJ2-2; cdr3_aa: CASSFLRNTGELFF
v_call: TRBV27; j_call: TRBJ1-5; cdr3_aa: CASRRIQGASDQPQHF
v_call: TRBV7-2; j_call: TRBJ2-5; cdr3_aa: CASSLGGGPRETQYF
v_call: TRBV2; j_call: TRBJ1-3; cdr3_aa: CASSAGQFHSGNTIYF
v_call: TRBV29-1; j_call: TRBJ2-2; cdr3_aa: CSVAKGTANTGELFF
v_call: TRBV5-6; j_call: TRBJ2-3; cdr3_aa: CASRHSGATYTDTQYF
v_call: TRBV5-5; j_call: TRBJ1-1; cdr3_aa: CASSLPGGSTEAFF
v_call: TRBV29-1; j_call: TRBJ2-5; cdr3_aa: CSVEGTSQETQYF
v_call: TRBV10-3; j_call: TRBJ2-7; cdr3_aa: CAIGERIDQYF
v_call: TRBV20-1; j_call: TRBJ1-6; cdr3_aa: CSARMGTVSYNSPLHF
v_call: TRBV9; j_call: TRBJ1-2; cdr3_aa: CASGGQPYGYTF
v_call: TRBV30; j_call: TRBJ2-1; cdr3_aa: CASTLSAGDFNEQFF
v_call: TRBV7-7; j_call: TRBJ2-1; cdr3_aa: CASSPGPAGGASGNEQFF
v_call: TRBV20-1; j_call: TRBJ2-5; cdr3_aa: CSATSSGLQETQYF
v_call: TRBV20-1; j_call: TRBJ2-1; cdr3_aa: CSARPLAGASYNEQFF
v_call: TRBV7-3; j_call: TRBJ2-7; cdr3_aa: CASSYVGEPYEQYF
v_call: TRBV5-1; j_call: TRBJ1-1; cdr3_aa: CASRGGPSMNTEAFF
v_call: TRBV7-2; j_call: TRBJ1-6; cdr3_aa: CASSRGEGSNSPLHF
v_call: TRBV27; j_call: TRBJ1-4; cdr3_aa: CASSPDTATNEKLFF
v_call: TRBV18; j_call: TRBJ1-1; cdr3_aa: CASSRRPGTSDTEAFF
v_call: TRBV28; j_call: TRBJ1-5; cdr3_aa: CASSFGPEKGMGGNQPQHF
v_call: TRBV16; j_call: TRBJ1-3; cdr3_aa: CASSQSGSSGSGNTIYF
v_call: TRBV28; j_call: TRBJ2-7; cdr3_aa: CASSPLARRGLSYEQYF
v_call: TRBV5-1; j_call: TRBJ2-1; cdr3_aa: CASSHTRGSGNEQFF
v_call: TRBV7-2; j_call: TRBJ2-7; cdr3_aa: CASSDSGYEQYF
v_call: TRBV7-9; j_call: TRBJ2-6; cdr3_aa: CASSLDPGGAGANVLTF
v_call: TRBV5-5; j_call: TRBJ2-5; cdr3_aa: CASSWGGETQYF
v_call: TRBV7-9; j_call: TRBJ1-1; cdr3_aa: CASRPTGTENTEAFF
v_call: TRBV13; j_call: TRBJ1-6; cdr3_aa: CASSPPGGENSPLHF
v_call: TRBV2; j_call: TRBJ1-5; cdr3_aa: CASSEGSWGKQPQHF
v_call: TRBV5-1; j_call: TRBJ2-5; cdr3_aa: CASSSGQGRQETQYF
v_call: TRBV20-1; j_call: TRBJ1-2; cdr3_aa: CSVPGQGSYGYTF
v_call: TRBV30; j_call: TRBJ1-2; cdr3_aa: CAWGAGQSYGYTF
v_call: TRBV20-1; j_call: TRBJ2-1; cdr3_aa: CSAITGTSMNEQFF
v_call: TRBV13; j_call: TRBJ2-1; cdr3_aa: CASSLVVPLGGGVYNEQFF
v_call: TRBV7-8; j_call: TRBJ2-3; cdr3_aa: CASSSGLAGSGTDTQYF
v_call: TRBV5-1; j_call: TRBJ2-6; cdr3_aa: CASSLAQGTGANVLTF
v_call: TRBV7-9; j_call: TRBJ2-5; cdr3_aa: CASSRIAGLVQETQYF
v_call: TRBV12-3/TRBV12-4; j_call: TRBJ1-1; cdr3_aa: CASTLNMGLEAFF
v_call: TRBV29-1; j_call: TRBJ2-3; cdr3_aa: CSPWTTSDTQYF
v_call: TRBV7-6; j_call: TRBJ2-7; cdr3_aa: CASSTPGSTYEQYF
v_call: TRBV7-6; j_call: TRBJ2-5; cdr3_aa: CASSSQGETQYF
v_call: TRBV7-2; j_call: TRBJ2-2; cdr3_aa: CASSFMGQWGTGELFF
v_call: TRBV5-4; j_call: TRBJ2-5; cdr3_aa: CASSPGGIQETQYF
v_call: TRBV11-2; j_call: TRBJ1-1; cdr3_aa: CASSLGAGGGTEAFF
v_call: TRBV6-5; j_call: TRBJ1-4; cdr3_aa: CASSYQGANEKLFF
v_call: TRBV12-3/TRBV12-4; j_call: TRBJ1-1; cdr3_aa: CASSLVVNTEAFF
v_call: TRBV6-5; j_call: TRBJ1-3; cdr3_aa: CASSYSIGRSSGNTIYF
v_call: TRBV5-1; j_call: TRBJ1-2; cdr3_aa: CASSLTFQGVYGYTF